This TCR beta chain was captured by sequencing in a study of OX40 agonist ivuxolimab in advanced cancers. General study points: Blood T cells, both CD4+ and CD8+, expanded clonally by week 6 at 0.1 to 3.0 mg/kg.

This clone was seen more than once but under ten times. Its antigen remains unidentified. CDR1 and CDR2 from the germline V gene are SNHLY and FYNNEI. V dropped 7 bases and J dropped 7; count of bases not matched to a gene: 9. The CDR3 runs 13 residues. Peripheral blood came from all dose cohorts at three timepoints. Libraries were prepared by immunoSEQ multiplex PCR; TCRdb keeps only in-frame clonotypes and omits some of them. This table holds 13,000 or so clones, 65% to 70% found once. The sample in question was CD4+ or CD8+ T cells sorted from blood, obtained in a trial of the OX40 agonist ivuxolimab. The chain joins TRBV2 to TRBJ2-5, with 7 bases matching TRBD2. The TCR comes from an adult with an advanced solid tumor such as melanoma, head and neck, liver or kidney cancer. CDR3 nucleotide sequence: TGTGCCAGCATGGGAGGGCCCGAGGGGACCCAGTACTTC. The encoded protein is CASMGGPEGTQYF.